In its sample, the clone carrying this TCR beta chain was seen a few times. J gave up 9 bases and V 3 bases, and 12 bases lay outside the gene matches. The CDR3 is 15 amino acids. Germline CDR1 SGHRS, CDR2 YFSETQ. The entry originates in a study of beta chain features in type 1 diabetes. The sequenced template was cDNA made from the entire isolated RNA. Only in-frame clones appear in the TCRdb table, and some are missing; sequencing was by immunoSEQ multiplex PCR. The sample yields some 150,000 clones, around 9.3% seen once. The rearrangement joins TRBV5-1 to TRBJ2-1; 7 nucleotides line up with TRBD1. This clonotype was sampled from a man younger than 35 in good health. The source material was naive CD4+ T cells from blood. The CDR3 DNA is TGCGCCAGCAGCTCACCCGGGACAGTTACAACTGAGCAGTTCTTC. This translates into CASSSPGTVTTEQFF.